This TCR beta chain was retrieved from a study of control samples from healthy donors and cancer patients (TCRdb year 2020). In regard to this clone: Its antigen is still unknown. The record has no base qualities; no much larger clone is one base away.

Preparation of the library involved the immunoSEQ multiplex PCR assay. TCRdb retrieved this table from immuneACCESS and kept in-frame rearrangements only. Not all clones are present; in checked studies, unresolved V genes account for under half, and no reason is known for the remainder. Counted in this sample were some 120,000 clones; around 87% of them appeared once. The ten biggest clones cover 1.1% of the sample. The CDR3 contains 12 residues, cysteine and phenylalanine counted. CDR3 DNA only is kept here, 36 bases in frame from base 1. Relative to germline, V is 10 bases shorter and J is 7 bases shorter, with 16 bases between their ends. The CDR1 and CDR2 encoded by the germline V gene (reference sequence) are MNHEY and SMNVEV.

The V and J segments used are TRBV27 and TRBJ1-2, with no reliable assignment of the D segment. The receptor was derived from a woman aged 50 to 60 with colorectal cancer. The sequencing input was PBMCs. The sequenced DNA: TGTGCCACCCTAGGGAGGGTAGGTGGCTACACCTTC. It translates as CATLGRVGGYTF.